One and the same sample provided the 3 T cell receptor beta chains below, sequenced in a study of radiotherapy plus CTLA-4 blockade in lung cancer (dated by TCRdb to 2017 to 2018). Library creation used the immunoSEQ multiplex PCR assay. The immuneACCESS repertoire file appears here via TCRdb, limited to in-frame rearrangements. These files lack a portion of the clones; in checked studies, under half of the deficit traces to unresolved V genes, and the cause of the others is not known. The sample contains approximately 69,000 clones, around 73% of them found a single time. The ten biggest clones cover more than 7% of the sample. The specimen was peripheral blood, collected from a patient treated with radiotherapy plus ipilimumab. These receptors all come from a human donor with non-small cell lung cancer who had a complete response to radiotherapy plus ipilimumab.

This chain connects TRBV7-2 to TRBJ1-5, with 7 bases identical to TRBD1. V lost 4 bases, J lost 2 bases, and 17 bases stayed unmatched. Germline CDR1 is SGHTA and CDR2 is FQGNSA. The CDR3 is made up of 19 amino acids. CDR3 coding DNA: TGTGCCAGCAGCTGGAAATCTACATCCGGGACAGTGGGCAATCAGCCCCAGCATTTT. Its translation is CASSWKSTSGTVGNQPQHF.

The chain couples TRBV4-3 to TRBJ2-5; D gene unclear. In germline, CDR1 is LGHNA, CDR2 YSLEER. CDR3 length: 14 amino acids. Trimming cost V 6 bases and J 3 bases, with 14 bases left between them. The CDR3 here is CASSLSAFEETQYF. Here the CDR3 DNA reads TGCGCCAGCAGTCTGTCCGCGTTCGAAGAGACCCAGTACTTC.

The rearrangement links TRBV27 to TRBJ1-2, with 8 bases that match TRBD1. The CDR3 is 14 residues long. The V segment lost 4 bases and the J segment 6 bases; nucleotides outside the gene matches: 7. Looked up from germline, CDR1 is MNHEY and CDR2 is SMNVEV (reference sequence). CDR3 nucleotide sequence: TGTGCCAGCAGTTCAGGTGGACAGGGAAATGGCTACACCTTC. As protein: CASSSGGQGNGYTF.